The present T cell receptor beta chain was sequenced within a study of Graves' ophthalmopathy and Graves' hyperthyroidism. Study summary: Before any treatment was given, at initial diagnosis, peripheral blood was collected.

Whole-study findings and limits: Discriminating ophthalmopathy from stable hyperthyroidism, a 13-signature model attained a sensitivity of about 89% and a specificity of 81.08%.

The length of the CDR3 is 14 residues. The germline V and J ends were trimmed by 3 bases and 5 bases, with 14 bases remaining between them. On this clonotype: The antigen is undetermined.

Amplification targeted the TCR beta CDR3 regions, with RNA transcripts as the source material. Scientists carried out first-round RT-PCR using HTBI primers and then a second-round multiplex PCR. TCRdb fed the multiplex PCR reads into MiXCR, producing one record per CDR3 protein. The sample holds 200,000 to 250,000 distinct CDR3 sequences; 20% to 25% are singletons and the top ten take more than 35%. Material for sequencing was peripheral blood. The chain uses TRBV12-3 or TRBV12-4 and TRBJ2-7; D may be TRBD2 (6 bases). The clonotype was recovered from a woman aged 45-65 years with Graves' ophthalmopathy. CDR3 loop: CASSFLRGFDEQYF. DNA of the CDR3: TGTGCCAGCAGTTTTTTGCGGGGCTTCGACGAGCAGTACTTC.